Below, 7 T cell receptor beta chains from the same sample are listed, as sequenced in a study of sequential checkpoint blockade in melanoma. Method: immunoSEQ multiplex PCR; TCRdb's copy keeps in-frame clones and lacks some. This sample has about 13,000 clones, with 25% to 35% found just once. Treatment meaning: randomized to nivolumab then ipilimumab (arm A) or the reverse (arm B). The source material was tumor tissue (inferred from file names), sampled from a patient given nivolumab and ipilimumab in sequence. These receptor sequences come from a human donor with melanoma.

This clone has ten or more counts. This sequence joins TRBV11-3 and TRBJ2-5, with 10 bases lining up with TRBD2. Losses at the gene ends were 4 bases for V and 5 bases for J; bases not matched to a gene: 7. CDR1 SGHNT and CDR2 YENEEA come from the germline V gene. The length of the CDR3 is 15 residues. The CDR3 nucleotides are TGTGCCAGCAGCTGGAAGCGGGAGGGCCAGGAGACCCAGTACTTC. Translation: CASSWKREGQETQYF.

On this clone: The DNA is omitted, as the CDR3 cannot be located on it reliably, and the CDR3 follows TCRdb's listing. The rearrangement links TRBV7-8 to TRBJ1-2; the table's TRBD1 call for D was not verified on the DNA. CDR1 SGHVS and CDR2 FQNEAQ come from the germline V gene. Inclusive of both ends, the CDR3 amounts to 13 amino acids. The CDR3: CASSVGQGARTTF.

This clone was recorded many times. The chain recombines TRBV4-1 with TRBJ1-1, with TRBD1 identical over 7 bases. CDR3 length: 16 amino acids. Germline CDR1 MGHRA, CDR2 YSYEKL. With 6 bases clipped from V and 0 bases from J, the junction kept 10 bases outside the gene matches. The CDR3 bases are TGCGCCAGCAGTCTAGGACAGGAACGAATGAACACTGAAGCTTTCTTT. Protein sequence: CASSLGQERMNTEAFF.

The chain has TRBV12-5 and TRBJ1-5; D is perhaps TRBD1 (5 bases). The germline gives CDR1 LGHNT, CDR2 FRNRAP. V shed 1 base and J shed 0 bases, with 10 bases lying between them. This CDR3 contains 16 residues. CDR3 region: CASGLGGVNSNQPQHF. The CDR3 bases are TGTGCTAGTGGTTTGGGGGGGGTAAATAGCAATCAGCCCCAGCATTTT.

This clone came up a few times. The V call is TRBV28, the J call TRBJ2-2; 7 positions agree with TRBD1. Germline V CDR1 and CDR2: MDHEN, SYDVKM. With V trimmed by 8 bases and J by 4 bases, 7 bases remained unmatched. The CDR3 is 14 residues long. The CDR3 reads CASSTGYFTGELFF. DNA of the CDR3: TGTGCCAGCTCGACAGGGTATTTCACCGGGGAGCTGTTTTTT.

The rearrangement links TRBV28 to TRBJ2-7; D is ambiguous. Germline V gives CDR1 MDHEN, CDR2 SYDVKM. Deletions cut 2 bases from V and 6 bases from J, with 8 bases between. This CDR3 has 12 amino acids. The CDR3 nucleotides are TGTGCCAGCAGTTTAGGGGTATCCGAGCAGTACTTC. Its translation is CASSLGVSEQYF.

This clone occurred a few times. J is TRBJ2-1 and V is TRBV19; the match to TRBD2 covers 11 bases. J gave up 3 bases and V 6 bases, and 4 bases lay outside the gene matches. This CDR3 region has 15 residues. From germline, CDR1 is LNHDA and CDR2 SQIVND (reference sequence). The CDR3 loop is CASSPGTSGYNEQFF. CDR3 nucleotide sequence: TGTGCCAGTAGCCCCGGGACTAGCGGCTACAATGAGCAGTTCTTC.